This entry describes one T cell receptor (beta chain). Its antigen is as yet unknown. This sample stems from a study of identical twins. The germline V gene encodes CDR1 MNHEY and CDR2 SVGAGI. The CDR3 sequence is 16 residues long. V shed 0 bases, J shed 3 bases, and the junction held 6 bases outside the gene matches. Template switching added a universal primer binding site, and final cDNA carried unique molecular identifiers. Each CDR3 protein gets one entry after TCRdb re-called the 5' RACE reads with MiXCR. Of some 690,000 distinct CDR3 sequences in the sample, 21% are singletons; the top ten hold around 4.4%. Notes on the study in general: Zero-insertion analyses could be partly confounded by invariant MAIT and iNKT cells.

These data also formed part of another study, on T cells expressing NK-cell markers. This second study notes: Beta-chain profiling covered CD3+CD56+NKG2C+, CD3+CD56+NKG2C- and CD3+CD56-NKG2C+ sorted subsets.

This sequence joins TRBV6-5 and TRBJ2-7, with TRBD2 matching 9 bases. What was sequenced was PBMCs. The sequence was collected from a young woman in good health. This CDR3 is CASSYSGLAGNYEQYF. CDR3 nucleotide sequence: TGTGCCAGCAGTTACTCGGGGCTAGCGGGGAACTACGAGCAGTACTTC.